The sequence of this TCR beta chain was determined in a study of blood T cells in healthy people across ages. Trimming cost V 2 bases and J 0 bases; bases outside gene matches: 8. The CDR3 totals 17 residues. Per germline, CDR1 MNHEY and CDR2 SVGAGI. The authors ran a second PCR of roughly 6 to 12 cycles using a sample-barcoded 5' primer and a J-beta primer mix. Each CDR3 protein is one row after TCRdb ran MiXCR on the 5' RACE reads. The profile covers hundreds of thousands of distinct CDR3 sequences, with about 61% appearing a single time and around 25% taken by the ten largest. This receptor was taken from a man between 35 and 55 years old in good health. The sample consisted of blood. The gene calls are TRBV6-5 and TRBJ1-1; TRBD1 aligns across 8 bases. The CDR3 DNA follows: TGTGCCAGCAGTTACCGAACCCCGGGACAGGTGAACACTGAAGCTTTCTTT. This encodes CASSYRTPGQVNTEAFF.